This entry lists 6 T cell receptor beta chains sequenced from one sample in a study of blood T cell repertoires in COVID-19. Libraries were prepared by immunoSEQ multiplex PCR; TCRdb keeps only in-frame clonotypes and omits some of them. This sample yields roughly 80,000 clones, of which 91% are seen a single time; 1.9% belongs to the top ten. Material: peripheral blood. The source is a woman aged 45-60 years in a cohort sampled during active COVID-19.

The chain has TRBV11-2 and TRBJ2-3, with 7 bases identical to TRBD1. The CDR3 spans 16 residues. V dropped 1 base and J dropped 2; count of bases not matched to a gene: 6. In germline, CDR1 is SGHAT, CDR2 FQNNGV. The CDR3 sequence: CASSLGVGQVTDTQYF. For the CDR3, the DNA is TGTGCCAGCAGCTTAGGCGTTGGACAGGTCACAGATACGCAGTATTTT.

CDR3 nucleotides: TGCGCCAGCAGCGACGACAGGATTAGAGGCTACACCTTC. Translation: CASSDDRIRGYTF. The V call is TRBV5-1, the J call TRBJ1-2, with a weak D call TRBD1 (6 bases). Germline V lookup: CDR1 SGHRS, CDR2 YFSETQ. The CDR3 has 13 residues. V lost 4 bases and J 8 bases, leaving 15 bases between the germline ends.

The CDR3 loop reads CASSPRGLAGDTDTQYF. In DNA, the CDR3 is TGTGCCAGCTCACCGCGGGGACTAGCGGGGGACACAGATACGCAGTATTTT. The chain is built from TRBV18 and TRBJ2-3; 14 bases map to TRBD2. The germline V gene encodes CDR1 KGHSH and CDR2 LQKENI. The V gene end was trimmed by 3 bases and the J gene end by 2 bases; junction bases not matched to a gene: 4. The CDR3 has 17 amino acids.

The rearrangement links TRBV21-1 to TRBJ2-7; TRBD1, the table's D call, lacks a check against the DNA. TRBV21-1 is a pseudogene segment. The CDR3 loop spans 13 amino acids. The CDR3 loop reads CAPTGGFHYEQYF. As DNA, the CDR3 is TGTGCCCCTACAGGGGGGTTTCACTACGAGCAGTACTTC.

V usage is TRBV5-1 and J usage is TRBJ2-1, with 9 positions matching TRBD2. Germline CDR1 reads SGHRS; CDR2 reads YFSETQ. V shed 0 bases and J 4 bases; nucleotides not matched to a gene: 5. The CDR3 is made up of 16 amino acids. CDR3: CASSLVAGVGYNEQFF. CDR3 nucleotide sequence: TGCGCCAGCAGCTTGGTAGCGGGAGTGGGTTACAATGAGCAGTTCTTC.

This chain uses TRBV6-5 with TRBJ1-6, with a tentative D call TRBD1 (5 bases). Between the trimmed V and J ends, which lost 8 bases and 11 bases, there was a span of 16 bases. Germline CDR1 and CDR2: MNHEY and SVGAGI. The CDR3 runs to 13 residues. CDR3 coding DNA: TGTGCCAGCGGTAGGGTTCGGGGGGCACCCCTCCACTTT. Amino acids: CASGRVRGAPLHF.